The sequence of this T cell receptor (beta chain) was determined in a study of OX40 agonist ivuxolimab in advanced cancers. Study summary: Two patients with cutaneous melanoma and one with hepatocellular carcinoma, three in total, showed partial responses.

CDR3 size: 18 residues. V was clipped by 3 bases and J by 6 bases, with 27 bases between them. Looked up from germline, CDR1 is SGHAT and CDR2 is FQDESV (reference sequence). Libraries were prepared by immunoSEQ multiplex PCR; TCRdb keeps only in-frame clonotypes and omits some of them. The data hold around 66,000 clones, with roughly four fifths observed a single time. The rearrangement uses TRBV11-1 and TRBJ2-7, with D tentatively TRBD1 (5 bases). The source is an adult with an advanced solid tumor such as melanoma, head and neck, liver or kidney cancer. The sequences come from CD4+ or CD8+ T cells sorted from blood, collected in a trial of the OX40 agonist ivuxolimab. The CDR3 DNA sequence: TGTGCCAGCAGCTTGGAGTCGTGGCAGGGTCCCATTTGGATCGAGCAGTACTTC. Protein product: CASSLESWQGPIWIEQYF.